The present entry profiles one T cell receptor beta chain with its context. Antigen specificity is unknown. Sequencing was performed with immunoSEQ multiplex PCR; in TCRdb, only in-frame clones are kept and a portion is missing. The sample shows over a million clones, approximately 80% of them seen only once. This entry belongs to a study of shared clonotypes between healthy human individuals. Every donor, a Caucasian adult, lived in Nashville, Tennessee. Study results and caveats: Non-shared clonotypes displayed generation probabilities falling below those of clonotypes present in all four donors.

The CDR3 has 14 amino acids. The germline CDR1 and CDR2 sequences are MNHNS and SASEGT. The V end lost 4 bases, the J end lost 2 bases, and 11 bases lay between the germline ends. This sequence originates from a man aged 18 to 30 in good health. Some clones in this sample may be carry-over from other donors' samples. The specimen sequenced was memory CD4+ T cells from PBMCs. Subset described: CD45RA-negative fraction. The J gene is TRBJ1-1, the V gene TRBV6-1; D gene ambiguous. CDR3 amino acids: CASSVTVFNTEAFF. For the CDR3, the DNA is TGTGCCAGCAGTGTCACCGTCTTTAACACTGAAGCTTTCTTT.